Each of the 6 T cell receptor beta chains below was sequenced from the same sample in a study of neurological immune-mediated disorders. TCRdb used MiXCR to reprocess the 5' RACE reads, holding one entry per CDR3 protein. The sample consists of tens of thousands of distinct CDR3 sequences, approximately 4.1% of them appearing once. Sequenced material: PBMCs. These receptor sequences come from a man aged 45-65 years with multiple sclerosis.

This chain connects TRBV7-9 to TRBJ2-7; D tentatively reads TRBD1 or TRBD2 (5 bases each). The germline gives CDR1 SEHNR, CDR2 FQNEAQ (reference sequence). This CDR3 has 13 residues. Trimming shortened V by 5 bases and J by 2 bases, and 10 bases separated the two germline ends. The CDR3 region has the DNA TGTGCCAGCAGCACAGGAGGAGCCTACGAGCAGTACTTC. Translating gives CASSTGGAYEQYF.

This clonotype was recorded at least ten times. V gene TRBV5-1 combines with J gene TRBJ2-1, with 7 bases fitting TRBD2. Germline-derived CDR1 and CDR2 are SGHRS and YFSETQ. The trim removed 4 bases at V and 6 bases at J, leaving 10 bases unmatched. The CDR3 sequence is 15 residues long. In DNA, the CDR3 is TGCGCCAGCAGCCCCTGGGGGGGTGAAGGCAATGAGCAGTTCTTC. Protein product: CASSPWGGEGNEQFF.

In this sample, this clonotype turned up a few times. The chain employs TRBV5-1 and TRBJ2-3, with D uncertain. The CDR3 sequence is 13 residues long. Germline CDR1 is SGHRS and CDR2 is YFSETQ. V was pared by 0 bases and J by 5 bases, with 7 bases between. CDR3 nucleotides: TGCGCCAGCAGCTTGGAAACATTAGATACGCAGTATTTT. Translated: CASSLETLDTQYF. Complete variable domain (other parts from reference TRBV5-1 and TRBJ2-3): KAGVTQTPRYLIKTRGQQVTLSCSPISGHRSVSWYQQTPGQGLQFLFEYFSETQRNKGNFPGRFSGRQFSNSRSEMNVSTLELGDSALYLCASSLETLDTQYFGPGTRLTVL.

The sample holds many counts of this clonotype. V gene TRBV4-1 combines with J gene TRBJ2-5; TRBD2 aligns across 8 bases. The V segment lost 1 base and the J segment 0 bases; nucleotides outside the gene matches: 10. CDR1 MGHRA and CDR2 YSYEKL come from the germline V gene. The CDR3 has 18 amino acids. CDR3 coding DNA: TGCGCCAGCAGCCAAGTGGCCGCAGCGGGGGTACACCAAGAGACCCAGTACTTC. Translation gives CASSQVAAAGVHQETQYF.

This clonotype was picked up many times. J is TRBJ2-7 and V is TRBV5-1; tentatively, D is TRBD1 (6 bases). Between the trimmed V and J ends, which lost 3 bases and 1 base, there was a span of 17 bases. This CDR3 region has 16 residues. Per the germline V gene, CDR1 is SGHRS and CDR2 is YFSETQ. CDR3: CASSWTQGTDSYEQYF. CDR3 sequence (DNA): TGCGCCAGCAGCTGGACACAGGGCACCGATTCCTACGAGCAGTACTTC.

This clonotype was detected only a few times. This rearrangement joins TRBV20-1 to TRBJ2-1; D remains ambiguous. CDR3 size: 15 residues. Germline loops: CDR1 DFQATT, CDR2 SNEGSKA (reference sequence). Trimming removed 1 base from V and 8 bases from J, with 18 bases in between. This CDR3 reads CSARGNGNLVYEQFF. The CDR3 region has the DNA TGCAGTGCTAGAGGGAACGGAAACCTGGTCTATGAGCAGTTCTTC.